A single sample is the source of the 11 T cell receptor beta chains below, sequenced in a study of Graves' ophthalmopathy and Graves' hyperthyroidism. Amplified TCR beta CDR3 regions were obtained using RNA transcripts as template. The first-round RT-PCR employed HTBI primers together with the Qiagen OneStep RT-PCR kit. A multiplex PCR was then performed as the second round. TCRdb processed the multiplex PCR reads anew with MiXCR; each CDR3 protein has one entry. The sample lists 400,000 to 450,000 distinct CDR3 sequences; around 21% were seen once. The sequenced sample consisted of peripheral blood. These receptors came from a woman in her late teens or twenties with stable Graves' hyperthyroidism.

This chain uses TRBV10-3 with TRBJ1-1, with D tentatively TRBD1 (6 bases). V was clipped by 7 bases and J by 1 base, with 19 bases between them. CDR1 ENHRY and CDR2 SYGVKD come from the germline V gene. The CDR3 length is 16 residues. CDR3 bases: TGTGCCATCAAAACATACTCGGGACAAGGGAACACTGAAGCTTTCTTT. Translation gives CAIKTYSGQGNTEAFF.

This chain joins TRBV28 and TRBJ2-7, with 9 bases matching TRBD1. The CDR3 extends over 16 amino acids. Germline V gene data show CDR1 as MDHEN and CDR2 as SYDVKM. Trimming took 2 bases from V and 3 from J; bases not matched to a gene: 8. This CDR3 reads CASSLVPGQGFYEQYF. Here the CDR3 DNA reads TGTGCCAGCAGTTTAGTACCGGGACAGGGTTTCTACGAGCAGTACTTC.

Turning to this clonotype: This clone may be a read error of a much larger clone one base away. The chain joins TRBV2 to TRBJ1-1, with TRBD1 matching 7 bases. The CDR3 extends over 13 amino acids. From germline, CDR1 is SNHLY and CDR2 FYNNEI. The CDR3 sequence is CASSLGQANEACF. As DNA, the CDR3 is TGTGCCAGCAGTCTTGGACAGGCGAATGAAGCTTGCTTT.

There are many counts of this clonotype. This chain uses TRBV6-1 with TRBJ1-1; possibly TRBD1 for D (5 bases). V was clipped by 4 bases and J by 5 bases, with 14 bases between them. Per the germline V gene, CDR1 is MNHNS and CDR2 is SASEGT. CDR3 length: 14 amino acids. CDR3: CASSGWDVSTEAFF. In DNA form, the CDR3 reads TGTGCCAGCAGTGGATGGGACGTGAGTACTGAAGCTTTCTTT.

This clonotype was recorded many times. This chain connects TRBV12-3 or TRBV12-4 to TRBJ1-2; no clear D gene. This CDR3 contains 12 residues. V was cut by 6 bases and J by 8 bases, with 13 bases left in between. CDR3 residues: CASRLGNGGYTF. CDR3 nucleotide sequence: TGTGCCAGCAGGCTCGGGAATGGGGGCTACACCTTC.

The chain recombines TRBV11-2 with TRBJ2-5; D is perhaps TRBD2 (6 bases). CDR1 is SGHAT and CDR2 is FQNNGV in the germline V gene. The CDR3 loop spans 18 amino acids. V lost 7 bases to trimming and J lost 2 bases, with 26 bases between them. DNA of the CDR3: TGTGCCAGCACCATCCTGGGACTCCCTACAAGAGGACAAGAGACCCAGTACTTC. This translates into CASTILGLPTRGQETQYF.

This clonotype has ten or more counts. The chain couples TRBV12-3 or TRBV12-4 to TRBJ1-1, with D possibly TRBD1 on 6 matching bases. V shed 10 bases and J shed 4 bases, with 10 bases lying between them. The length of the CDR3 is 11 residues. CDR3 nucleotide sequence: TGTGCCACGAAGGGGGGCACTGAAGCTTTCTTT. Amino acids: CATKGGTEAFF.

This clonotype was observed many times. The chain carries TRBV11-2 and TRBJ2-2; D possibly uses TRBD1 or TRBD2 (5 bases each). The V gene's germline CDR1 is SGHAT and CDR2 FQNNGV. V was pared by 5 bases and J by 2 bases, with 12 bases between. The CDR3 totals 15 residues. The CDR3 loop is CASSGRDGNTGELFF. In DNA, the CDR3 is TGTGCCAGCAGCGGACGGGACGGAAACACCGGGGAGCTGTTTTTT.

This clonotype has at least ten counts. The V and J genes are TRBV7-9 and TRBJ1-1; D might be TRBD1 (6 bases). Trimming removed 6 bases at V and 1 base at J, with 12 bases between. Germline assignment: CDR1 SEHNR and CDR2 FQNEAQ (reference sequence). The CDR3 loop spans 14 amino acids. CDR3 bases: TGTGCCAGCAGGCGACGGGGGCCGAACACTGAAGCTTTCTTT. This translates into CASRRRGPNTEAFF.

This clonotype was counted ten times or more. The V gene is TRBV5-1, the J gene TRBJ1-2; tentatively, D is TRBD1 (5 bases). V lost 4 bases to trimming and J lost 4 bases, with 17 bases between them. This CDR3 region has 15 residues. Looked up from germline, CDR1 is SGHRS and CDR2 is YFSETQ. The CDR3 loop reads CASSHDLAGGYGYTF. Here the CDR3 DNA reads TGCGCCAGCAGCCATGACCTAGCCGGGGGCTATGGCTACACCTTC.

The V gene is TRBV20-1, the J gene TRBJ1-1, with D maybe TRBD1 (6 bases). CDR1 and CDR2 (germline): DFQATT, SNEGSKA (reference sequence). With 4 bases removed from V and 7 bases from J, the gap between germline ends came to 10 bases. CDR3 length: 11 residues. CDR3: CSANRVIEAFF. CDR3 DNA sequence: TGCAGTGCTAACAGGGTTATTGAAGCTTTCTTT.